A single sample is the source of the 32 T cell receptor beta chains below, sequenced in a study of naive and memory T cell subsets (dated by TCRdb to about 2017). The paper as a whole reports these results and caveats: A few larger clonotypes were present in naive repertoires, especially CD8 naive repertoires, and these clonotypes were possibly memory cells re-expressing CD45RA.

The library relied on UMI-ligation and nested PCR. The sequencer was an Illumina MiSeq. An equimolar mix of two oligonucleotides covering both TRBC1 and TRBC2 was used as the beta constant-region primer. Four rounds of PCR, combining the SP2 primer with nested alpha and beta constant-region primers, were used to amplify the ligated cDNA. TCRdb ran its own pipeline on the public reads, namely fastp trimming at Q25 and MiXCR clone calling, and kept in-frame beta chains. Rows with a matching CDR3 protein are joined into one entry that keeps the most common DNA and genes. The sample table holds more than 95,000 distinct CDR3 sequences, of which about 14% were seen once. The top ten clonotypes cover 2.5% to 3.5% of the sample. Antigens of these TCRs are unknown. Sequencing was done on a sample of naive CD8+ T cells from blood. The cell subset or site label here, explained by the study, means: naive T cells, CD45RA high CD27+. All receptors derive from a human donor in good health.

CDR3 nucleotide sequence: TGTGCCAGCAGCCTTTCAAGCCTAACGGACACTGAAGCTTTCTTT. It translates to CASSLSSLTDTEAFF. V gene TRBV4-2 combines with J gene TRBJ1-1; D is unclear. Trimming left V 4 bases short and J 3 bases short, with 15 bases between. Germline CDR1 is LGHNA and CDR2 is YNFKEQ. There are 15 residues in the CDR3.

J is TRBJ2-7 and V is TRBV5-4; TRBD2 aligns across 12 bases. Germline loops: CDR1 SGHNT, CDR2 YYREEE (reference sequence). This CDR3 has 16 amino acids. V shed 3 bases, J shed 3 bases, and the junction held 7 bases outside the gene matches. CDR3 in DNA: TGTGCCAGCAGCTCCAGACTAGCGGGGGATCACTACGAGCAGTACTTC. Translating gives CASSSRLAGDHYEQYF.

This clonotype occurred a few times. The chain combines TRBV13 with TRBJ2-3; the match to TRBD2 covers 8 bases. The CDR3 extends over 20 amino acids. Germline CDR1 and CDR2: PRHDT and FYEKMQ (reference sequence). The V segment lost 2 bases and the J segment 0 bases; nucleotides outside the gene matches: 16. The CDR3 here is CASSLSFGSGTKMSTDTQYF. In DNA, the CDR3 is TGTGCCAGCAGCTTAAGTTTTGGTAGCGGGACTAAAATGAGCACAGATACGCAGTATTTT.

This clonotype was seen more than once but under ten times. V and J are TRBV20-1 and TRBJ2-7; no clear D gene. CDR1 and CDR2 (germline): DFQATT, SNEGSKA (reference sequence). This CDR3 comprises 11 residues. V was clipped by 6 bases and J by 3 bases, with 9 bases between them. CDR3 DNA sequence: TGCAGTGCCTGGACCCGCTACGAGCAGTACTTC. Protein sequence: CSAWTRYEQYF.

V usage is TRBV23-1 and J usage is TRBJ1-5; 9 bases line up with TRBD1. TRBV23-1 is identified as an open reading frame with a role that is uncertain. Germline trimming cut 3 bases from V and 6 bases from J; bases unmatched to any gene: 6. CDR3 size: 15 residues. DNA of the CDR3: TGCGCCAGCAGTCACGACAGGGGGGTTTGTCAGCCCCAGCATTTT. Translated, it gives CASSHDRGVCQPQHF.

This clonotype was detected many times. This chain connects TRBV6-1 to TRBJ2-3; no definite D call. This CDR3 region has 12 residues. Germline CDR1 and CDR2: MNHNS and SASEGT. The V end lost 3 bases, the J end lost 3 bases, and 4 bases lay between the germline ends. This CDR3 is CASSDGTDTQYF. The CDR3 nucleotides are TGTGCCAGCAGTGACGGAACAGATACGCAGTATTTT.

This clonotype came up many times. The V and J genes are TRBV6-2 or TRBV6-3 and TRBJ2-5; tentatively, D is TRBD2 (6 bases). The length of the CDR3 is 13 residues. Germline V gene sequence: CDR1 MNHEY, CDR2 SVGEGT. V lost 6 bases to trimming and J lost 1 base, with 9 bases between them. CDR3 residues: CASRPGGQETQYF. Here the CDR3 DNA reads TGTGCCAGCAGACCCGGGGGCCAAGAGACCCAGTACTTC.

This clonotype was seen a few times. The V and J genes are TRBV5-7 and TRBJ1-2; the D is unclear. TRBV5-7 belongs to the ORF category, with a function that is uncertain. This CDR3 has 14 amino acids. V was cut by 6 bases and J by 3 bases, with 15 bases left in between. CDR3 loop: CASTTSGGYYGYTF. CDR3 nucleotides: TGTGCCAGCACTACCTCCGGTGGCTACTATGGCTACACCTTC.

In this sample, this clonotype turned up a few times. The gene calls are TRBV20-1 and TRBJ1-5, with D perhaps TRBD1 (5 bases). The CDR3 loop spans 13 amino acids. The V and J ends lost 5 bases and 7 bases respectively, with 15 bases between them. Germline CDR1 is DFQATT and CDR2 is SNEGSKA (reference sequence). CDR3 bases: TGCAGTGCTGAGGGGCGTCTTGGGCAGCCCCAGCATTTT. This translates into CSAEGRLGQPQHF.

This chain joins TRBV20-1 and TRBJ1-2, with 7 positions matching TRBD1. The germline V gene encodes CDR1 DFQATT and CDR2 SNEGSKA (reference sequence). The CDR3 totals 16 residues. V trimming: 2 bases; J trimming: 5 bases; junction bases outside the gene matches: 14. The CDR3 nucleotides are TGCAGTGCTAGAAACCCCTATACAGGGGAAGTGTATGGCTACACCTTC. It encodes CSARNPYTGEVYGYTF.

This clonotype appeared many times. DNA of the CDR3: TGCGCCAGCAGCCCCGCCCGGTGGGCTGAGCAGTTCTTC. Translating it yields CASSPARWAEQFF. This chain connects TRBV4-3 to TRBJ2-1; D is unclear. Germline-derived CDR1 and CDR2 are LGHNA and YSLEER. The CDR3 has 13 residues. V was cut by 4 bases and J by 9 bases, with 13 bases left in between.

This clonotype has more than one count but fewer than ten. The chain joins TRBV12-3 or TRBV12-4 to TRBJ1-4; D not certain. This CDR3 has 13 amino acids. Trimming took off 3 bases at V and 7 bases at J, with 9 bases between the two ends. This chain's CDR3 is CASSLAVSEKLFF. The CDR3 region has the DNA TGTGCCAGCAGTTTGGCCGTATCTGAAAAACTGTTTTTT.

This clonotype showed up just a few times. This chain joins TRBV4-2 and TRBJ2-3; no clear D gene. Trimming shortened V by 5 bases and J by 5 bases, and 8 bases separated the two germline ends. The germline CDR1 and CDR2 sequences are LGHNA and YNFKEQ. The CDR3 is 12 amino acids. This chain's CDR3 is CASSDVRDTQYF. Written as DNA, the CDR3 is TGTGCCAGCAGCGACGTGAGAGATACGCAGTATTTT.

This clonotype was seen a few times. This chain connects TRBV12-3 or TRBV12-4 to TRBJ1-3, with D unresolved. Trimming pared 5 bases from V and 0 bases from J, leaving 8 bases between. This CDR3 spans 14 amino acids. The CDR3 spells CASSVWDSGNTIYF. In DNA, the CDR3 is TGTGCCAGCAGTGTCTGGGACTCTGGAAACACCATATATTTT.

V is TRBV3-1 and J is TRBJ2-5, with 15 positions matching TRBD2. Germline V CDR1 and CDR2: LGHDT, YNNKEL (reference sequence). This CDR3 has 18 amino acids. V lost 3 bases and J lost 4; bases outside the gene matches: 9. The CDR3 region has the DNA TGTGCCAGCAGCCAGATCGTGAGGACTAGCGGGAGGGGAGAGACCCAGTACTTC. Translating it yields CASSQIVRTSGRGETQYF.

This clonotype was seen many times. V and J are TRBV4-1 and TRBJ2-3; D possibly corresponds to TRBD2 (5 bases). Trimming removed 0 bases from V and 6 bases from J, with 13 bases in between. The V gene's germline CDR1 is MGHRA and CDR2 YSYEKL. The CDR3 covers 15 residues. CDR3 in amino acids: CASSQDIARRDTQYF. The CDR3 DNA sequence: TGCGCCAGCAGCCAAGATATAGCGCGGCGGGATACGCAGTATTTT.

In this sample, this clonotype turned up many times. CDR3 amino acids: CATSGTKKRTDTQYF. The CDR3, as DNA: TGTGCCACCTCCGGGACCAAAAAACGCACAGATACGCAGTATTTT. The V call is TRBV28, the J call TRBJ2-3; either TRBD1 or TRBD2 may supply D (5 bases each). Germline lookup yields CDR1 MDHEN and CDR2 SYDVKM. Trimming took 10 bases from V and 1 from J, leaving 18 bases between them. The CDR3 has 15 amino acids.

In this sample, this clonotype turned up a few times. The CDR3 DNA reads as TGTGCCAGCAGCCCCGTCGACAGGATCTACACTGAAGCTTTCTTT. The encoded protein is CASSPVDRIYTEAFF. The V gene is TRBV7-9, the J gene TRBJ1-1; D possibly corresponds to TRBD1 (6 bases). Trimming pared 5 bases from V and 3 bases from J, leaving 16 bases between. Germline CDR1 and CDR2: SEHNR and FQNEAQ (reference sequence). This CDR3 spans 15 amino acids.

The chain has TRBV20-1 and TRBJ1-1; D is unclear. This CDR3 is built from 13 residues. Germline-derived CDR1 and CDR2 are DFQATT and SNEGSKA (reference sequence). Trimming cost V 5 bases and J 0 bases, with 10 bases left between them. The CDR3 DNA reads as TGCAGTGCTGGATTAGGGATGAACACTGAAGCTTTCTTT. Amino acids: CSAGLGMNTEAFF.

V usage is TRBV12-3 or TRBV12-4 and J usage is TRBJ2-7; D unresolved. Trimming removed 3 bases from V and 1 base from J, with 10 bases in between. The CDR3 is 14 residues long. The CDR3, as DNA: TGTGCCAGCAGTTTCAGTCGAGGTTCCTACGAGCAGTACTTC. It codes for CASSFSRGSYEQYF.

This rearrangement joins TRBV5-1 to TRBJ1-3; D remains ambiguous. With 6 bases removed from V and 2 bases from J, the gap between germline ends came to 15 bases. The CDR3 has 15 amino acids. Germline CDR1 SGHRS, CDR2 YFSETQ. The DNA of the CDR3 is TGCGCCAGCACCGAAAACGGGGATCCTGGAAACACCATATATTTT. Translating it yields CASTENGDPGNTIYF.

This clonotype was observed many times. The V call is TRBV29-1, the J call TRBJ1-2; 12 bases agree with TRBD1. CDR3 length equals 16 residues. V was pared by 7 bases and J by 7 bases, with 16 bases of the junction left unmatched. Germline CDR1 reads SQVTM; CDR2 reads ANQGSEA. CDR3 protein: CSALTGTGGRKGGYTF. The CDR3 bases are TGCAGCGCTTTAACCGGGACAGGGGGCAGGAAAGGTGGCTACACCTTC. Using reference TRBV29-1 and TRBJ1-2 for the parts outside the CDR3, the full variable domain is SAVISQKPSRDICQRGTSLTIQCQVDSQVTMMFWYRQQPGQSLTLIATANQGSEATYESGFVIDKFPISRPNLTFSTLTVSNMSPEDSSIYLCSALTGTGGRKGGYTFGSGTRLTVV.

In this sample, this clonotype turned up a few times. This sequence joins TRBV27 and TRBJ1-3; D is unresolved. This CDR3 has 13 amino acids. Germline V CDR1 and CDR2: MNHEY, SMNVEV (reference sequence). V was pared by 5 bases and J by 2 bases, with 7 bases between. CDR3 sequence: CASSDGAGNTIYF. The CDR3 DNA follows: TGTGCCAGCAGTGACGGGGCTGGAAACACCATATATTTT.

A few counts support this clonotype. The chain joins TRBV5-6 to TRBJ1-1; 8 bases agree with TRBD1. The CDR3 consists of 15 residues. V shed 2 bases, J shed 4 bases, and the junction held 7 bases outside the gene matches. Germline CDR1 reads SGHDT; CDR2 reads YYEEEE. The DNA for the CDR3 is TGTGCCAGCAGCTTCTCGGCGGGGACAGGCACTGAAGCTTTCTTT. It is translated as CASSFSAGTGTEAFF.

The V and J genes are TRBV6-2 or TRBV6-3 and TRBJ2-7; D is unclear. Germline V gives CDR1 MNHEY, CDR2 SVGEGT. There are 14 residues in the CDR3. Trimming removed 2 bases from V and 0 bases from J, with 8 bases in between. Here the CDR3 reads CASSYGRSSYEQYF. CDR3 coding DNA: TGTGCCAGCAGTTACGGCAGAAGCTCCTACGAGCAGTACTTC.

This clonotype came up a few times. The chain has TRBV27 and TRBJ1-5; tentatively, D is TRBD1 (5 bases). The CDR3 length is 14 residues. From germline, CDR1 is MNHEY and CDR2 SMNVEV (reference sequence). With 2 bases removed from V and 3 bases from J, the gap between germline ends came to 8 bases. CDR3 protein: CASSLGGTNQPQHF. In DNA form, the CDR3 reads TGTGCCAGCAGTTTAGGGGGTACCAATCAGCCCCAGCATTTT.

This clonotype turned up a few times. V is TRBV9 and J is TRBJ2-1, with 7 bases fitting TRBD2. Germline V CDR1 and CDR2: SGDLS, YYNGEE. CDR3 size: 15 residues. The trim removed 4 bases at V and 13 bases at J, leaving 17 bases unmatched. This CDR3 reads CASSPGTTETETQFF. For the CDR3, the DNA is TGTGCCAGCAGCCCCGGGACTACCGAAACTGAAACACAGTTCTTC.

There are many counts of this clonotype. Written as DNA, the CDR3 is TGTGCCAGCAGCCAAGAAAAGCGGACAGGGGGCGAAACAGATACGCAGTATTTT. This encodes CASSQEKRTGGETDTQYF. The rearrangement joins TRBV3-1 to TRBJ2-3; 11 nucleotides agree with TRBD1. This CDR3 contains 18 residues. J was trimmed by 3 bases and V by 0 bases; bases with no gene match: 8. From germline, CDR1 is LGHDT and CDR2 YNNKEL (reference sequence).

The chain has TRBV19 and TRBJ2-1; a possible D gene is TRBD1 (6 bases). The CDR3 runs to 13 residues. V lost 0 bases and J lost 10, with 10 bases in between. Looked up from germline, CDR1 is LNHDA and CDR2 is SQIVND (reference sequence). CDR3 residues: CASSIETGGEQFF. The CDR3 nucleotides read TGTGCCAGTAGTATAGAGACAGGTGGGGAGCAGTTCTTC.

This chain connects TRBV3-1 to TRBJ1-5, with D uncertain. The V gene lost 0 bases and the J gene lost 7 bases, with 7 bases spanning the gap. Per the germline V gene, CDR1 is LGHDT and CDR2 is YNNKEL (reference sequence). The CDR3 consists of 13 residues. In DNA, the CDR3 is TGTGCCAGCAGCCAAGAACGTGGACAGCCCCAGCATTTT. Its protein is CASSQERGQPQHF.

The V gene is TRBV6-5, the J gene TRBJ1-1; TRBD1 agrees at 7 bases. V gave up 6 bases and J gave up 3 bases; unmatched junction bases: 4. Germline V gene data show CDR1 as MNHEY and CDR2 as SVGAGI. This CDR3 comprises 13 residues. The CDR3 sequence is CASRQTGDTEAFF. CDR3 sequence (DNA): TGTGCCAGCAGGCAAACAGGGGACACTGAAGCTTTCTTT.

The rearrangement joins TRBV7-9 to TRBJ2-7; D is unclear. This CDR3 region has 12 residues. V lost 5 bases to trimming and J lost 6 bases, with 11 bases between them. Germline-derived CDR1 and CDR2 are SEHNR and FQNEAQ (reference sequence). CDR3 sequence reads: CASSADLVEQYF. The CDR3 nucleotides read TGTGCCAGCAGCGCCGACCTCGTCGAGCAGTACTTC.